This is a list of T cell receptor beta chains from one sample in a study of T cell responses to AZD1222 COVID-19 vaccine. The protocol was immunoSEQ multiplex PCR, while the TCRdb copy is restricted to in-frame clones and leaves out a portion. This table holds 200,000 to 250,000 clones, 85% to 95% found once. The source was peripheral blood, collected on day 0 of MenACWY control vaccination. The receptor source for this set is an adult in good health. The conserved cysteine and the conserved F or W are not part of the CDR3 here. D genes are given only for firm matches.

>TRBD2|TRBJ2-1|TRBV7-3
ASSPFGGIEQF
>NA|TRBJ1-1|TRBV28
ASSPLEGLAAEAF
>NA|TRBJ1-2|TRBV6-5
ASSYDQGSGYT
>TRBD1|TRBJ2-2|TRBV5-4
ASSLGTGRTGELF
>TRBD2|TRBJ2-1|TRBV9
ASSSRDYLGGEQF
>NA|TRBJ1-1|TRBV19
ASSVRGSEAF
>TRBD2|TRBJ2-3|TRBV4-2
ASSQDPPSGGKDTQY
>NA|TRBJ1-5|TRBV7-2
ASSITGTESYQPQH
>TRBD1|TRBJ1-4|TRBV30
AWRRDRGHEKLF
>NA|TRBJ1-2|TRBV24-1
ATSGPVNYGYT
>NA|TRBJ1-1|TRBV27
ASSHGENTEAF
>NA|TRBJ1-2|TRBV6-2/TRBV6-3
ASSYSPNYGYT
>TRBD1|TRBJ1-6|TRBV9
ASSGTGQNPYNSPLH
>TRBD1|TRBJ1-1|TRBV3-1/TRBV3-2
ASSANHRGTEAF
>NA|TRBJ1-6|TRBV3-1/TRBV3-2
ASSQGQIYNSPLH
>NA|TRBJ2-5|TRBV5-5
ASSVDSPNSLQETQY
>NA|TRBJ2-3|TRBV5-1
ASSLIGAGGPDTQY
>TRBD2|TRBJ2-1|TRBV28
ASSFSLAGGPYNEQF
>NA|TRBJ1-6|TRBV19
ASSVTVGSYNSPLH
>NA|TRBJ2-1|TRBV15
ATSRGSAYNEQF
>NA|TRBJ2-2|TRBV5-5
ASRLGQTGELF
>NA|TRBJ1-1|TRBV18
ASSPEHTEAF
>NA|TRBJ1-1|TRBV28
ASSTPGRGGTEAF
>TRBD1|TRBJ2-1|TRBV7-9
ASSRHGGQGREQF
>NA|TRBJ2-3|TRBV21-1
ASSRKGTLHESSTDTQY
>NA|TRBJ2-5|TRBV25-1
ASSEGGRETQY
>TRBD1|TRBJ2-5|TRBV5-1
ASSSGQTGETQY
>NA|TRBJ2-7|TRBV7-9
ASSRDGGEQY
>TRBD1|TRBJ1-1|TRBV19
ASSISTGSMNTEAF
>NA|TRBJ1-2|TRBV12-3/TRBV12-4
ASSLADQIYT
>TRBD1|TRBJ1-4|TRBV6-1
ASSEVTGQGREKLF
>TRBD1|TRBJ2-5|TRBV5-1
ASRPGTGKETQY
>NA|TRBJ1-2|TRBV6-5
ASSYSRERGNGYT
>TRBD1|TRBJ2-1|TRBV6-2/TRBV6-3
ASSYRDRGGEQF
>NA|TRBJ1-5|TRBV4-2
ASSQDSQGYQPQH
>NA|TRBJ2-7|TRBV10-3
AISAEGLRLTYEQY
>TRBD1|TRBJ1-2|TRBV9
ASSAGQGAFYGYT
>NA|TRBJ1-1|TRBV4-1
ASSLFPADNTEAF
>TRBD1|TRBJ1-2|TRBV30
AWSGTHRGRNYGYT
>NA|TRBJ1-5|TRBV19
ASTIGPLDVQNQPQH
>NA|TRBJ1-6|TRBV27
ASSLGAAGWVNSPLH
>TRBD1|TRBJ2-1|TRBV19
ASSIPPGQGANEQF
>NA|TRBJ2-7|TRBV12-3/TRBV12-4
ASSSPPPYEQY
>NA|TRBJ1-1|TRBV18
ASSHDKNTEAF
>TRBD2|TRBJ2-5|TRBV11-3
ASSVDGRLGETQY
>NA|TRBJ1-5|TRBV18
ASSPAADQPQH
>NA|TRBJ2-7|TRBV20-1
SASRSYEQY
>NA|TRBJ1-4|TRBV4-1
ASSQDRTGETNEKLF
>NA|TRBJ1-2|TRBV2
ASSAPGYT
>NA|TRBJ1-6|TRBV4-1
ASSQVGPRAH
>TRBD2|TRBJ2-2|TRBV19
AIQREGSGELF
>NA|TRBJ2-1|TRBV5-4
ASSIRTDYNEQF
>NA|TRBJ1-2|TRBV18
ASSPRSGGDLYGYT